The sequence of this TCR beta chain was determined in a study of CD8+ T cells in alopecia areata. Overall study context: The percentage of affected scalp area served as the score of severity for treated patients.

The CDR3 runs 14 residues. Trimming took 1 base from V and 5 from J, leaving 11 bases between them. Germline assignment: CDR1 GTSNPN and CDR2 SVGIG (reference sequence). As regards this clone: Its specificity is not known.

Following extraction, RNA underwent reverse transcription to cDNA, which served as the sequencing template. The repertoire was sequenced with immunoSEQ multiplex PCR; TCRdb's copy has only in-frame clones and lacks some. The profile shows tens of thousands of clones, just over 70% of them singletons. The study's findings and limits: It was less clear whether patients shared TCRs than it was in mice, possibly because of HLA. Numerous clones, expanded in lesions, remained in scalp and blood during tofacitinib.

Documented treatment: oral pan-JAK inhibitor, 5-10 mg twice daily. Collection of lesional scalp punch biopsies and peripheral blood was performed in alopecia areata patients. Sequencing was performed on CD8+ T cells sorted from blood, taken between weeks 44 and 45, from a patient treated with tofacitinib. This sequence joins TRBV30 and TRBJ1-4, with D uncertain. The source is a human donor with alopecia areata. The CDR3 here is CAWSGGGKNEKLFF. The CDR3 DNA is TGTGCCTGGAGTGGGGGTGGGAAGAATGAAAAACTGTTTTTT. Full variable domain (remainder filled in from reference TRBV30 and TRBJ1-4): SQTIHQWPATLVQPVGSPLSLECTVEGTSNPNLYWYRQAAGRGLQLLFYSVGIGQISSEVPQNLSASRPQDRQFILSSKKLLLSDSGFYLCAWSGGGKNEKLFFGSGTQLSVL.